This T cell receptor (beta chain) was documented in a study of T-cell memory formation after mild COVID-19. Regarding the study as a whole: Memory cells collected pre-infection included some clones that later responded, suggesting cross-reactive memory joined. Contracting CD4+ clones were located mainly in CM and EM, and CD8+ clones in EMRA.

5'RACE with constant-segment primers yielded barcoded, UMI-tagged TCR alpha and TCR beta cDNA libraries. TCRdb fed the 5' RACE reads into MiXCR, producing one record per CDR3 protein. In the table there are tens of thousands of distinct CDR3 sequences, approximately 6.6% of which are singletons. Trimming pared 2 bases from V and 3 bases from J, leaving 10 bases between. CDR3 length equals 15 residues. This clonotype came up many times. What it recognizes is unknown. This chain links TRBV12-3 or TRBV12-4 with TRBJ2-2, with D uncertain. Sequenced material: PBMCs or a T cell subset sorted from them (not recorded which). The receptor's source is a man aged 18 to 29 who had mild COVID-19 (a few samples of this study predate the infection). Cell type and time point are not known. The DNA of the CDR3 is TGTGCCAGCAGTTTACCAGGACCCCACACCGGGGAGCTGTTTTTT. Translation gives CASSLPGPHTGELFF.